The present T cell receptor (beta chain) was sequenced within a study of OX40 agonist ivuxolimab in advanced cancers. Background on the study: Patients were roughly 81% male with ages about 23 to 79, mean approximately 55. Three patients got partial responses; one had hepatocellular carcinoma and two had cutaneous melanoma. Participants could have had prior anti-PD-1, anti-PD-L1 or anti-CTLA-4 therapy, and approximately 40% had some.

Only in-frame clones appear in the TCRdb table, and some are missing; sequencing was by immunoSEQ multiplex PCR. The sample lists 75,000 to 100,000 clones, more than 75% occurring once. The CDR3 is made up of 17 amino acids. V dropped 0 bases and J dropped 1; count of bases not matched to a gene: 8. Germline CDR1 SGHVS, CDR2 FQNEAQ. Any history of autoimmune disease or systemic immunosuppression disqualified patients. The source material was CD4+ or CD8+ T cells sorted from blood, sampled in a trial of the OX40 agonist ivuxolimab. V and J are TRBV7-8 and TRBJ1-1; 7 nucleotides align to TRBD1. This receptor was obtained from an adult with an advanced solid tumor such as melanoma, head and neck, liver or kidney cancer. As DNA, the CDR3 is TGTGCCAGCAGCTTAGCGCGGTTGGAGGGGGCGAACACTGAAGCTTTCTTT. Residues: CASSLARLEGANTEAFF.